Given below is one T cell receptor beta chain in context. The antigen is not known. V was clipped by 4 bases and J by 1 base, with 10 bases between them. The V gene's germline CDR1 is SGHNT and CDR2 YENEEA. The CDR3 runs to 15 residues. The primer mix had 60 Vbeta and 13 Jbeta primers. In the authors' methods: Later reanalysis found approximately 80 million unique TCR beta chains, 9 million to 12 million of them shared. Sequenced by immunoSEQ multiplex PCR; TCRdb stores in-frame clones only, minus some. That table supplies the V and J calls and clone size; D and trimming were determined from the DNA. The sample records 130,000 or so clones, 70% to 85% being singletons. The sample is drawn from a study of cytomegalovirus exposure and HLA in healthy donors. Notes on the study in general: In vitro testing confirmed a few CMV-associated chains as specific for CMV antigens. Published work reported that the classifier diagnosed cytomegalovirus status with high specificity and sensitivity.

This chain uses TRBV11-3 with TRBJ2-2; D perhaps matches TRBD1 (5 bases). The TCR was taken from a woman between 18 and 29 years old in good health and CMV-seropositive. The source material was PBMCs. The CDR3 DNA reads as TGTGCCAGCAGCTCTCAGGGAATGAACACCGGGGAGCTGTTTTTT. It is translated as CASSSQGMNTGELFF. The full variable domain, completed using reference TRBV11-3 and TRBJ2-2, is EAGVVQSPRYKIIEKKQPVAFWCNPISGHNTLYWYLQNLGQGPELLIRYENEEAVDDSQLPKDRFSAERLKGVDSTLKIQPAELGDSAVYLCASSSQGMNTGELFFGEGSRLTVL.